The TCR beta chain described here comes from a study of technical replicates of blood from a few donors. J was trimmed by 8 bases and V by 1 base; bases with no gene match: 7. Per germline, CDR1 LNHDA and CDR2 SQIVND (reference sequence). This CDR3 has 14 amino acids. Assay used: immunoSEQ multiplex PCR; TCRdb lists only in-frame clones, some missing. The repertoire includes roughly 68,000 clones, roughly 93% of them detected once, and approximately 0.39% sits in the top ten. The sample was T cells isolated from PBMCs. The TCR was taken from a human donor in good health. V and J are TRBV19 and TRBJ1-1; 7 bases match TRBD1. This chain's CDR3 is CASSIVRGLSEAFF. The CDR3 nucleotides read TGTGCCAGTAGTATAGTGAGGGGGCTTTCCGAAGCTTTCTTT.